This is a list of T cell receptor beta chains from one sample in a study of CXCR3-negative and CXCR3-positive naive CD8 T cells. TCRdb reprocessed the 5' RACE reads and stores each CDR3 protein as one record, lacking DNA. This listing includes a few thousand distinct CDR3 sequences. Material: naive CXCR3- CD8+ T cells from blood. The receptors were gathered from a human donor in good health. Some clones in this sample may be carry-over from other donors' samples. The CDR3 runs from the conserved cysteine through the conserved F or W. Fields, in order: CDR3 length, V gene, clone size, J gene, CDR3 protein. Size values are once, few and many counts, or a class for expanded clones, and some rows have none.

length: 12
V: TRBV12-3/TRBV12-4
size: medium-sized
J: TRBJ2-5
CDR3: CASRSVGETQYF

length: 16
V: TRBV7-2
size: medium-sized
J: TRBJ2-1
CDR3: CASSPVGTSLRDEQFF

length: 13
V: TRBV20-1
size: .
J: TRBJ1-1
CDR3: CSARGLISTEAFF

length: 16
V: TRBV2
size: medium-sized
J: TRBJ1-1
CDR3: CASSPPGQGQNTEAFF

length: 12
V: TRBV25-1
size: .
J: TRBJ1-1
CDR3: CASKAWYTEAFF

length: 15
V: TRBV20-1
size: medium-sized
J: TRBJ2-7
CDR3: CSAKFGGWSSYEQYF

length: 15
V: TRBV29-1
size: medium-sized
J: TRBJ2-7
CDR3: CSVELGGDLSYEQYF

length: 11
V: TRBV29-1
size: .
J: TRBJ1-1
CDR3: CSVNLNTEAFF

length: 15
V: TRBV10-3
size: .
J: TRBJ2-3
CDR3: CAISASGDSTDTQYF

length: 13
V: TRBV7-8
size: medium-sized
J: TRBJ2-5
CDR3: CASSLTGLETQYF

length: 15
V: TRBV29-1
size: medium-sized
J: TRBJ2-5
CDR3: CSVEPRGTPGETQYF

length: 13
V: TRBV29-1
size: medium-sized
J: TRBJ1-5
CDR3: CSAWSGGHQPQHF

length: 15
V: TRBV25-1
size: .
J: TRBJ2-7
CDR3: CASRDDGQGDYEQYF

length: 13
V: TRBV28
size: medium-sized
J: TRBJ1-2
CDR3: CASSRTGGYGYTF

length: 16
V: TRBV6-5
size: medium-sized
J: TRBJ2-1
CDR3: CASKSGREGVYNEQFF

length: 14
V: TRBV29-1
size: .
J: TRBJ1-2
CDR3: CSVEYVDEGYGYTF

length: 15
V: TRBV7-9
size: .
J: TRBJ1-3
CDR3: CASSATILSGNTIYF

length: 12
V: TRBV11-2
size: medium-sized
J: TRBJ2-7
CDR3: CASSLHTSEQYF

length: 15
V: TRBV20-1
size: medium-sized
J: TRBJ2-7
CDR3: CSAREGTGNSHEQYF

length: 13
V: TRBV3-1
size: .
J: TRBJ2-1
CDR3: CASSQDVRNEQFF

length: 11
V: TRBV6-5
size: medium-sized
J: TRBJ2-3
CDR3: CASRGVDTQYF

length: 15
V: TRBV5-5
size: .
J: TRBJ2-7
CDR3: CASSFSGQLTYEQYF

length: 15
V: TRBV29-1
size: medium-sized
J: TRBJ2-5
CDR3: CSVEDGRRYQETQYF

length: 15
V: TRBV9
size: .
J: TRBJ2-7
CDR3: CASSVGMGISYEQYF

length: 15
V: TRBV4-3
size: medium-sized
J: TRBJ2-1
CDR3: CASSQALAGSNEQFF

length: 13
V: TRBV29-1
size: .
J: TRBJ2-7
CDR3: CSVTGQGSDEQYF

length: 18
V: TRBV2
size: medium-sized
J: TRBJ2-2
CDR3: CASSLDRGLLEGTGELFF

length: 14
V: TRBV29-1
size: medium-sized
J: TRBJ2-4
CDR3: CSVEAGTGVGIQYF

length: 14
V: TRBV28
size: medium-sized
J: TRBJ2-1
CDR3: CASAFGRELHEQFF

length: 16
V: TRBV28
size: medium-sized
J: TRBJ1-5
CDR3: CASSLWVQNQNQPQHF

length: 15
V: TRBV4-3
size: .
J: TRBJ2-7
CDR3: CASSQELATIYEQYF

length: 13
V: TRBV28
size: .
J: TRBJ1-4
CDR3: CASSLVRREKLFF

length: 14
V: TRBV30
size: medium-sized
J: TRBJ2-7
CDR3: CAWSRGDGTYEQYF

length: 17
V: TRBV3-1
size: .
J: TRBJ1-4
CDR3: CASSQAFVEGIDEKLFF

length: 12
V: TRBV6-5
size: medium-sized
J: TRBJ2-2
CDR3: CASSSRPGELFF

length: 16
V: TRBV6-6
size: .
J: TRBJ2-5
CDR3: CASSYFWPAGGETQYF

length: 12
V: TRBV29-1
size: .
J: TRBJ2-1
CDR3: CSVDQTSTEQFF

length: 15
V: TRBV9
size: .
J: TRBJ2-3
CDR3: CASSPEGGRPDTQYF

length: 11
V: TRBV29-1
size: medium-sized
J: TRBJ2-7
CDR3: CSVRTGREQYF

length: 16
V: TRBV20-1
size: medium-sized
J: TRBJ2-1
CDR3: CSANLAGGPRRNEQFF